Below are 6 T cell receptor beta chains sequenced from a single sample in a study of T cell changes during pregnancy in multiple sclerosis. Measured with immunoSEQ multiplex PCR; TCRdb has only the in-frame clones, and not every one. This repertoire shows approximately 40,000 clones, approximately 96% found once; its top ten account for about 1%. Sequences were derived from peripheral blood, sampled in the second trimester of pregnancy. All receptors come from a female donor with multiple sclerosis, enrolled in a pregnancy study.

The chain carries TRBV15 and TRBJ2-1, with 12 bases aligning to TRBD2. V shed 4 bases and J 9 bases; nucleotides not matched to a gene: 10. Germline CDR1 reads LNHNV; CDR2 reads YYDKDF (reference sequence). The CDR3 is made up of 16 amino acids. This CDR3 reads CATSTLPLAGGGEQFF. DNA of the CDR3: TGTGCCACCAGCACCCTACCTCTAGCGGGAGGGGGTGAGCAGTTCTTC.

The rearrangement uses TRBV7-2 and TRBJ1-1; tentatively, D is TRBD1 (6 bases). This CDR3 region has 12 residues. Germline V gene sequence: CDR1 SGHTA, CDR2 FQGNSA. V lost 5 bases and J 5 bases, leaving 9 bases between the germline ends. The chain's CDR3 is CASSLDSTEAFF. CDR3 in DNA: TGTGCCAGCAGCCTGGACAGTACTGAAGCTTTCTTT.

The CDR3 reads CASSSQGIGYEQYF. The CDR3 coding sequence is TGCGCCAGCAGCTCGCAGGGGATAGGCTACGAGCAGTACTTC. The rearrangement uses TRBV5-1 and TRBJ2-7, with D perhaps TRBD1 (6 bases). V dropped 3 bases and J dropped 3 bases, with 13 bases sitting between them. Germline V gene lookup returns CDR1 SGHRS and CDR2 YFSETQ. The CDR3 has 14 residues.

The chain combines TRBV18 with TRBJ2-7, with a tentative D call TRBD1 (5 bases). V was trimmed by 3 bases and J by 6 bases, leaving 15 bases between them. The germline CDR1 and CDR2 sequences are KGHSH and LQKENI. The CDR3 is made up of 14 amino acids. CDR3 residues: CASSPDSFLGEQYF. DNA for the CDR3: TGTGCCAGCTCACCCGACAGCTTCTTAGGCGAGCAGTACTTC.

The CDR3 DNA is TGTGCCAGCAGCTTAGAAGGGGGCACAGATACGCAGTATTTT. Translating it yields CASSLEGGTDTQYF. V and J are TRBV7-3 and TRBJ2-3, with D possibly being TRBD1 (5 bases). The CDR3 sequence is 14 residues long. V lost 2 bases to trimming and J lost 1 base, with 7 bases between them. The germline CDR1 and CDR2 sequences are SGHTA and FQGTGA.

The chain employs TRBV15 and TRBJ2-5; 9 bases are a match to TRBD2. The junction had 8 bases not matched to a gene; V was cut back by 0 bases and J by 0 bases. Germline loops: CDR1 LNHNV, CDR2 YYDKDF (reference sequence). CDR3 size: 18 residues. CDR3 loop: CATSRDAELAGHQETQYF. The CDR3 DNA follows: TGTGCCACCAGCAGAGATGCTGAGCTAGCGGGGCACCAAGAGACCCAGTACTTC.